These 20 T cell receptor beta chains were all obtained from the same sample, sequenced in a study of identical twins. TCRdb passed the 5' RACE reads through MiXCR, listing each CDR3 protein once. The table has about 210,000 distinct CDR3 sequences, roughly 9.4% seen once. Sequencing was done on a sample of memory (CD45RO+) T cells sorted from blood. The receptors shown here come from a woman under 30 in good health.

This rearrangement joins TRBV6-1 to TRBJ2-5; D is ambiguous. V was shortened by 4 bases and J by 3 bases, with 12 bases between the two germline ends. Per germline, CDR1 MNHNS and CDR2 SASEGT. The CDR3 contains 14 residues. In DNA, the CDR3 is TGTGCCAGCAGTGCCTCTGGTATCAAAGAGACCCAGTACTTC. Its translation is CASSASGIKETQYF.

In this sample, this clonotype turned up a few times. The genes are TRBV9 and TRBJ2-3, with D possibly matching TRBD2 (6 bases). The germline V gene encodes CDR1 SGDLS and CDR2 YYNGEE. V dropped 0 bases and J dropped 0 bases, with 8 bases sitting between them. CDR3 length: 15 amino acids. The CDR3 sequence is CASSVGGASTDTQYF. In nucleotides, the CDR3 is TGTGCCAGCAGCGTAGGCGGGGCTAGCACAGATACGCAGTATTTT.

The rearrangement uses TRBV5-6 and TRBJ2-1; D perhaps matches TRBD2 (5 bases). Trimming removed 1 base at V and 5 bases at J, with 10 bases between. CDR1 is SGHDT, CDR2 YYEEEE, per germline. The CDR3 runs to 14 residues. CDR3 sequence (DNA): TGTGCCAGCAGCTTGCCGGACTCACACAATGAGCAGTTCTTC. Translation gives CASSLPDSHNEQFF.

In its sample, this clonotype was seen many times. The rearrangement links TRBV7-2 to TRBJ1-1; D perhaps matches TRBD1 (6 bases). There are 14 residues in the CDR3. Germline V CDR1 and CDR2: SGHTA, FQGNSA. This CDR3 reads CAILRGPMNTEAFF. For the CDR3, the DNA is TGTGCTATACTACGGGGGCCCATGAACACTGAAGCTTTCTTT.

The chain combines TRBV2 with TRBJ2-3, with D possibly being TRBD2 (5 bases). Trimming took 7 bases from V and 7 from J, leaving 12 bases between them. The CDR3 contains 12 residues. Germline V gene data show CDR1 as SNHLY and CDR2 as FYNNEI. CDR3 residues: CASTEGRNTQYF. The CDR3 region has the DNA TGTGCCAGCACCGAGGGTCGAAATACGCAGTATTTT.

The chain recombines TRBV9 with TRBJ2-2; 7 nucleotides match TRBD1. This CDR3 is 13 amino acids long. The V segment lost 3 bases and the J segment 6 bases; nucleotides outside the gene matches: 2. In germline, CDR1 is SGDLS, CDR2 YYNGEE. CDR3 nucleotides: TGTGCCAGCAGCGCAGGACAGGCCGGGGAGCTGTTTTTT. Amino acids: CASSAGQAGELFF.

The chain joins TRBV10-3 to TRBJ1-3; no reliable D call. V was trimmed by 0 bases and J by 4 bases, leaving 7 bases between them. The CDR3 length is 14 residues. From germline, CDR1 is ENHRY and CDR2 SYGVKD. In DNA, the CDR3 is TGTGCCATCAGTGAGTCGACACAGGGAAACACCATATATTTT. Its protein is CAISESTQGNTIYF.

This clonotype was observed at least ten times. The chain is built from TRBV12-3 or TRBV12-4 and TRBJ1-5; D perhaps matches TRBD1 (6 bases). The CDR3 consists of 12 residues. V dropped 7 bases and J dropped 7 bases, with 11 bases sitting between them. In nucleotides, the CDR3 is TGTGCCAGCACCGTAGGGGGACAGCCCCAGCATTTT. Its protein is CASTVGGQPQHF.

CDR3 sequence: CASSQDRSRGGIQYF. CDR3 nucleotide sequence: TGTGCCAGCAGCCAAGACAGGTCGAGGGGAGGCATTCAGTACTTC. V is TRBV3-1 and J is TRBJ2-4; possible D gene TRBD2, 6 bases. Germline CDR1 LGHDT, CDR2 YNNKEL (reference sequence). V gave up 0 bases and J gave up 9 bases, with 15 bases separating them. The CDR3 loop spans 15 amino acids.

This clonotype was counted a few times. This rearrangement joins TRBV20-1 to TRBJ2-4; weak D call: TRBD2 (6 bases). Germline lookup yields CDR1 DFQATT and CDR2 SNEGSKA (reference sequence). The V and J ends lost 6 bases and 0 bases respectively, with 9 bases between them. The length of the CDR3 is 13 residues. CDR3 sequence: CSAGGSAKNIQYF. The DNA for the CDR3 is TGCAGTGCCGGGGGTTCAGCCAAAAACATTCAGTACTTC.

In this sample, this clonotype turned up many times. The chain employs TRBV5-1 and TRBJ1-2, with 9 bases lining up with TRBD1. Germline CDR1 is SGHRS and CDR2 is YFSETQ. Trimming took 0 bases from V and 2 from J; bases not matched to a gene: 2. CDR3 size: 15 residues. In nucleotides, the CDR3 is TGCGCCAGCAGCTTGGTCACAGGGGGCAACTATGGCTACACCTTC. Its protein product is CASSLVTGGNYGYTF.

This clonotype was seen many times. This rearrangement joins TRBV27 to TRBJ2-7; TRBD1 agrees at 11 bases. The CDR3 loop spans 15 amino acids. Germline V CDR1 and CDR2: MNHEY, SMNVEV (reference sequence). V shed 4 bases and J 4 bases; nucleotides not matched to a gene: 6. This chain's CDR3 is CASSSRTGGIYEQYF. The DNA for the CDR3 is TGTGCCAGCAGTTCGCGGACAGGGGGCATTTACGAGCAGTACTTC.

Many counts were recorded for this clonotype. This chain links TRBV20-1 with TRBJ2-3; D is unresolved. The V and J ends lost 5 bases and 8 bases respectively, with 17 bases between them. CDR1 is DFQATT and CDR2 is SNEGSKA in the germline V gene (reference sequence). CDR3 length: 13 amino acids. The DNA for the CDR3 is TGCAGTGCTCATAGGGATTCTTCGGGTACGCAGTATTTT. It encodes CSAHRDSSGTQYF.

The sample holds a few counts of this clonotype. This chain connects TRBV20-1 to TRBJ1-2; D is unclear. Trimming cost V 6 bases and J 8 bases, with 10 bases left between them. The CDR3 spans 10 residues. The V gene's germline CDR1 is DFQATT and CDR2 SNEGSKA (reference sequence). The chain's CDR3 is CSASVGGYTF. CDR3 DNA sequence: TGCAGTGCCAGTGTTGGAGGCTACACCTTC.

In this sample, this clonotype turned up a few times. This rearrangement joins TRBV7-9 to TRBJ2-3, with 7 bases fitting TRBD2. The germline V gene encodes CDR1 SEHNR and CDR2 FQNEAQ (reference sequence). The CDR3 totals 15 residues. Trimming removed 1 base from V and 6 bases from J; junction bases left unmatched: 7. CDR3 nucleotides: TGTGCCAGCAGCTTAGTGGGAGGGGAAGACGATACGCAGTATTTT. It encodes CASSLVGGEDDTQYF.

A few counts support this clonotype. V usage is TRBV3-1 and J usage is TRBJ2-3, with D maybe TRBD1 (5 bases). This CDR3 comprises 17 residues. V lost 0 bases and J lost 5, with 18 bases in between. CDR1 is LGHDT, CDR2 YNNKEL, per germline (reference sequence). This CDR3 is CASSQEMGLPGGDTQYF. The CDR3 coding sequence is TGTGCCAGCAGCCAAGAGATGGGGCTACCGGGCGGAGATACGCAGTATTTT.

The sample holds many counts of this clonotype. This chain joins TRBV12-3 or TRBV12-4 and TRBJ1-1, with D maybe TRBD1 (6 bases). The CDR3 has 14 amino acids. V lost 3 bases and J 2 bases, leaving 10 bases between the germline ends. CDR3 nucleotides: TGTGCCAGCAGTTTCCAGGGGCCCAACACTGAAGCTTTCTTT. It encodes CASSFQGPNTEAFF.

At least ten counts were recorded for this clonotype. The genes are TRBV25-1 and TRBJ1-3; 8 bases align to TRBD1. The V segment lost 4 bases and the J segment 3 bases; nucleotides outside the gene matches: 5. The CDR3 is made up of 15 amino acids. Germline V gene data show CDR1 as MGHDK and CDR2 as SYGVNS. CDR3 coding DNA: TGTGCCAGCAGTGGGCAGGGGGCCTTTGGAAACACCATATATTTT. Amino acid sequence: CASSGQGAFGNTIYF.

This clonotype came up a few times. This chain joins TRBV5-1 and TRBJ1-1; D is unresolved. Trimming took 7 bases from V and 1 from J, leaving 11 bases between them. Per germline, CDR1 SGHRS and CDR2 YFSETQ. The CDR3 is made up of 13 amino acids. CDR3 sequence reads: CASRFTENTEAFF. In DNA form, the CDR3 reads TGCGCCAGCCGGTTTACAGAGAACACTGAAGCTTTCTTT.

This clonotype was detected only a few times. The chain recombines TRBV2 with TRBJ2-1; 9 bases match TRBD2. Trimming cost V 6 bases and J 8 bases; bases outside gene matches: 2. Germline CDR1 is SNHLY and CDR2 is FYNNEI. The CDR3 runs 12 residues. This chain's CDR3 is CASRRGGHEQFF. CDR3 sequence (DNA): TGTGCCAGCAGGCGGGGGGGGCATGAGCAGTTCTTC.